This T cell receptor beta chain was sequenced in a study of blood T cell repertoires in COVID-19. Study at large: Acute and convalescent COVID-19 specimens originated in the United States, Italy and Spain. PBMCs, B-cell-depleted T cells, or T cells provided the cDNA or gDNA that made up the material.

Measured with immunoSEQ multiplex PCR; TCRdb has only the in-frame clones, and not every one. The top ten hold around 31% of the sample, which has 35,000 to 45,000 clones, about 85% seen once. Germline-derived CDR1 and CDR2 are MNHEY and SMNVEV (reference sequence). V was trimmed by 4 bases and J by 12 bases, leaving 15 bases between them. The CDR3 is 13 amino acids. The clonotype comes from an elderly woman with acute or convalescent COVID-19. The chain recombines TRBV27 with TRBJ2-2; possible D gene TRBD2, 6 bases. Sequencing was done on a sample of peripheral blood. DNA of the CDR3: TGTGCCAGCAGTTCCCCCCTAGCGATGAAGCTGTTTTTT. This gives the protein CASSSPLAMKLFF.